The next 21 T cell receptor beta chains were all read from a single sample in a study of T cell repertoires in cytomegalovirus infection. Antigen specificity for these receptors is unknown. Via MiXCR, TCRdb re-called the reads, giving one row per CDR3 protein. Of 100,000 or so distinct CDR3 sequences detected, approximately 45% appear once; the ten largest clones hold just under 75%. This specimen consisted of CD8+ T cells from cultured PBMCs, obtained from culture after CMV antigen stimulation. All receptors come from a human donor in good health (CMV status not recorded). Some clones in this sample may be carry-over from other donors' samples.

CDR3 amino acids: CASSTSPVQMNTEAFF. The DNA for the CDR3 is TGTGCCAGCAGTACCTCCCCGGTACAAATGAACACTGAAGCTTTCTTT. The chain joins TRBV12-3 or TRBV12-4 to TRBJ1-1; the D is unclear. This CDR3 is 16 amino acids long. V lost 5 bases and J 0 bases, leaving 16 bases between the germline ends.

At least ten counts were recorded for this clonotype. This rearrangement joins TRBV27 to TRBJ1-2; 9 nucleotides match TRBD1. J lost 2 bases, V lost 5 bases, and 6 bases had no gene match. This CDR3 spans 15 amino acids. Germline V gene sequence: CDR1 MNHEY, CDR2 SMNVEV (reference sequence). The DNA for the CDR3 is TGTGCCAGCAGTAGGCCCGGGACAGGGAACTATGGCTACACCTTC. It codes for CASSRPGTGNYGYTF.

The chain combines TRBV28 with TRBJ1-3; D unresolved. The V end lost 4 bases, the J end lost 2 bases, and 6 bases lay between the germline ends. This CDR3 is built from 13 residues. From germline, CDR1 is MDHEN and CDR2 SYDVKM. CDR3: CASSSITGNTIYF. The CDR3 nucleotides are TGTGCCAGCAGTTCGATAACTGGAAACACCATATATTTT.

The gene calls are TRBV10-3 and TRBJ2-3; D unclear. The CDR3 spans 15 residues. The germline gives CDR1 ENHRY, CDR2 SYGVKD. Trimming cost V 3 bases and J 6 bases, with 16 bases left between them. The CDR3: CAISEGFETADTQYF. The CDR3 coding sequence is TGTGCCATCAGTGAAGGATTTGAAACTGCGGATACGCAGTATTTT.

The V gene is TRBV7-9, the J gene TRBJ2-1; 8 nucleotides align to TRBD1. Germline trimming cut 5 bases from V and 3 bases from J; bases unmatched to any gene: 6. CDR1 is SEHNR and CDR2 is FQNEAQ in the germline V gene (reference sequence). The CDR3 runs to 15 residues. The CDR3 here is CASSHRDRYYNEQFF. DNA for the CDR3: TGTGCCAGCAGCCACCGGGACAGGTACTACAATGAGCAGTTCTTC. Looking up the rest from reference TRBV7-9 and TRBJ2-1 gives the full variable domain: DTGVSQNPRHKITKRGQNVTFRCDPISEHNRLYWYRQTLGQGPEFLTYFQNEAQLEKSRLLSDRFSAERPKGSFSTLEIQRTEQGDSAMYLCASSHRDRYYNEQFFGPGTRLTVL.

This clonotype was seen just once. The rearrangement uses TRBV5-4 and TRBJ2-7; D gene uncertain. Trimming stripped 0 bases from V and 5 bases from J, with 15 bases between. Germline V lookup: CDR1 SGHNT, CDR2 YYREEE (reference sequence). The length of the CDR3 is 15 residues. CDR3 region: CASSLEAPRRDEQYF. CDR3 nucleotides: TGTGCCAGCAGCTTGGAAGCCCCTCGTCGCGACGAGCAGTACTTC.

The gene calls are TRBV28 and TRBJ1-3; the D is unclear. Looked up from germline, CDR1 is MDHEN and CDR2 is SYDVKM. The CDR3 has 16 amino acids. V lost 4 bases and J lost 0, with 13 bases in between. The chain's CDR3 is CASSSPRASSGNTIYF. The CDR3 nucleotides read TGTGCCAGCAGTTCCCCCCGGGCCTCCTCTGGAAACACCATATATTTT.

In regard to this clonotype: A read error may produce the germline difference seen at one junction end. The chain carries TRBV7-6 and TRBJ2-3; no clear D gene. The CDR3 extends over 15 amino acids. From germline, CDR1 is SGHVS and CDR2 FNYEAQ. The CDR3 here is CASSLSVRSTDTQYF. The DNA for the CDR3 is TGTGCCAGCAGCCTTTCAGTAAGGAGCACAGATACGCAGTATTTC.

The rearrangement links TRBV7-6 to TRBJ2-1; TRBD2 aligns across 11 bases. The CDR3 spans 16 residues. CDR1 is SGHVS and CDR2 is FNYEAQ in the germline V gene. V gave up 5 bases and J gave up 4 bases; unmatched junction bases: 7. Written as DNA, the CDR3 is TGTGCCAGCAGCGCTAAACTAGCGGGGGAGTACAATGAGCAGTTCTTC. It specifies CASSAKLAGEYNEQFF.

V usage is TRBV29-1 and J usage is TRBJ2-5, with 7 nucleotides matching TRBD2. With V trimmed by 5 bases and J by 5 bases, 14 bases remained unmatched. The CDR3 length is 15 residues. CDR1 is SQVTM and CDR2 is ANQGSEA in the germline V gene. The CDR3 spells CSVRLASTQSETQYF. CDR3 nucleotides: TGCAGCGTTCGACTAGCTTCGACCCAATCGGAGACCCAGTACTTC.

This clonotype came up a few times. This chain's CDR3 is CASSFLGDRGRIFYGYTF. Written as DNA, the CDR3 is TGTGCCAGCAGCTTCCTCGGGGACAGGGGGCGAATCTTCTATGGCTACACCTTC. The V call is TRBV7-2, the J call TRBJ1-2; TRBD1 agrees at 12 bases. Trimming cost V 3 bases and J 4 bases; bases outside gene matches: 12. The germline V gene encodes CDR1 SGHTA and CDR2 FQGNSA. The CDR3 spans 18 residues.

This clonotype came up a few times. The genes are TRBV5-6 and TRBJ2-5; D is ambiguous. Germline-derived CDR1 and CDR2 are SGHDT and YYEEEE. This CDR3 has 14 amino acids. The ends were cut back, 1 base at V and 4 bases at J, with 11 bases in the middle. This chain's CDR3 is CASSLYAGPETQYF. CDR3 DNA sequence: TGTGCCAGCAGCTTGTATGCAGGCCCAGAGACCCAGTACTTC. The whole variable domain, remainder taken from reference TRBV5-6 and TRBJ2-5, is DAGVTQSPTHLIKTRGQQVTLRCSPKSGHDTVSWYQQALGQGPQFIFQYYEEEERQRGNFPDRFSGHQFPNYSSELNVNALLLGDSALYLCASSLYAGPETQYFGPGTRLLVL.

In this sample, this clonotype turned up a few times. The V call is TRBV9, the J call TRBJ1-2, with a weak D call TRBD1 (5 bases). The CDR3 sequence is 15 residues long. CDR1 and CDR2 from the germline V gene are SGDLS and YYNGEE. The V end lost 2 bases, the J end lost 2 bases, and 13 bases lay between the germline ends. The CDR3 sequence: CASSVDSQPNYGYTF. The CDR3, as DNA: TGTGCCAGCAGCGTTGACAGTCAACCGAACTATGGCTACACCTTC. The full variable domain, with the rest looked up from reference TRBV9 and TRBJ1-2, is DSGVTQTPKHLITATGQRVTLRCSPRSGDLSVYWYQQSLDQGLQFLIQYYNGEERAKGNILERFSAQQFPDLHSELNLSSLELGDSALYFCASSVDSQPNYGYTFGSGTRLTVV.

V gene TRBV11-2 combines with J gene TRBJ2-7; the D gene is possibly TRBD2 (5 bases). This CDR3 is 16 amino acids long. Between the trimmed V and J ends, which lost 5 bases and 0 bases, there was a span of 17 bases. Germline values: CDR1 SGHAT, CDR2 FQNNGV. Here the CDR3 reads CASSPDGLFSSYEQYF. The CDR3 DNA sequence: TGTGCCAGCAGCCCCGACGGACTCTTTAGCTCCTACGAGCAGTACTTC.

This clonotype was observed a handful of times. CDR3: CASSSAGRDYEQYF. DNA of the CDR3: TGTGCCAGCAGCTCCGCCGGACGGGACTACGAGCAGTACTTC. The chain has TRBV5-4 and TRBJ2-7, with D possibly matching TRBD2 (5 bases). The length of the CDR3 is 14 residues. V lost 3 bases and J 3 bases, leaving 13 bases between the germline ends. Germline V gene lookup returns CDR1 SGHNT and CDR2 YYREEE (reference sequence). Variable domain in full (rest from reference TRBV5-4 and TRBJ2-7): ETGVTQSPTHLIKTRGQQVTLRCSSQSGHNTVSWYQQALGQGPQFIFQYYREEENGRGNFPPRFSGLQFPNYSSELNVNALELDDSALYLCASSSAGRDYEQYFGPGTRLTVT.

Only a few counts were recorded for this clonotype. The V call is TRBV7-8, the J call TRBJ2-1; no definite D call. The V end was cut by 3 bases, the J end by 0 bases, with 9 bases between. Looked up from germline, CDR1 is SGHVS and CDR2 is FQNEAQ. The CDR3 is 15 residues long. CDR3 nucleotide sequence: TGTGCCAGCAGCTTGATGCCTAGCTCCTACAATGAGCAGTTCTTC. Protein sequence: CASSLMPSSYNEQFF.

The chain is built from TRBV7-4 and TRBJ2-1, with 7 bases that match TRBD1. V was clipped by 11 bases and J by 7 bases; unmatched bases: 5. This CDR3 is built from 11 residues. Germline V gene lookup returns CDR1 SGHVT and CDR2 SQSDAQ. The CDR3 region has the DNA TGTGCCGGCCTACAGGGGAATGAGCAGTTCTTC. It is translated as CAGLQGNEQFF. Full variable domain (rest looked up from reference TRBV7-4 and TRBJ2-1): GAGVSQSPRYKVAKRGRDVALRCDSISGHVTLYWYRQTLGQGSEVLTYSQSDAQRDKSGRPSGRFSAERPERSVSTLKIQRTEQGDSAVYLCAGLQGNEQFFGPGTRLTVL.

The sample holds many counts of this clonotype. The chain carries TRBV7-8 and TRBJ1-2, with unresolved D. Trimming took 5 bases from V and 4 from J, leaving 14 bases between them. Germline CDR1 is SGHVS and CDR2 is FQNEAQ. The CDR3 covers 14 residues. CDR3 loop: CASSLVTEFYGYTF. CDR3 nucleotide sequence: TGTGCCAGCAGCCTCGTCACAGAGTTCTATGGCTACACCTTC.

This clonotype has at least ten counts. The rearrangement joins TRBV7-9 to TRBJ2-1; no reliable D call. Germline V gene lookup returns CDR1 SEHNR and CDR2 FQNEAQ (reference sequence). V was trimmed by 2 bases and J by 0 bases, leaving 5 bases between them. There are 14 residues in the CDR3. The CDR3 nucleotides are TGTGCCAGCAGCTTATACACCTCCTACAATGAGCAGTTCTTC. This sequence encodes CASSLYTSYNEQFF.

The chain links TRBV28 to TRBJ2-5; the D is unclear. The CDR3 contains 15 residues. Germline values: CDR1 MDHEN, CDR2 SYDVKM. The ends were cut back, 6 bases at V and 1 base at J, with 15 bases in the middle. The CDR3 bases are TGTGCCAGCAGGAGAAACCAGGAATTCCAAGAGACCCAGTACTTC. It yields the protein CASRRNQEFQETQYF.

The table lists this clonotype with a count of one. The rearrangement joins TRBV12-3 or TRBV12-4 to TRBJ2-7, with D perhaps matching TRBD1 (6 bases). V shed 6 bases and J shed 3 bases, with 12 bases lying between them. This CDR3 is built from 13 residues. The CDR3: CASSFGTYYEQYF. The CDR3, as DNA: TGTGCCAGCAGCTTTGGGACATACTACGAGCAGTACTTC.